The 26 T cell receptor beta chains below come from one sample, sequenced in a study of early T cells in non-severe SARS-CoV-2 infection. One entry per CDR3 protein results from TCRdb running MiXCR on the 5' RACE reads. Of about 66,000 distinct CDR3 sequences in the sample, roughly 9% were seen once. Sequencing was carried out using whole blood. These receptors were taken from an adult who was a healthcare worker with PCR-confirmed SARS-CoV-2 infection or an uninfected control (not recorded which).

The sample holds many counts of this clonotype. The chain joins TRBV5-6 to TRBJ1-2; 7 nucleotides match TRBD1. Germline CDR1 SGHDT, CDR2 YYEEEE. CDR3 length equals 15 residues. The junction had 2 bases not matched to a gene; V was cut back by 0 bases and J by 0 bases. The CDR3 DNA sequence: TGTGCCAGCAGCTTGGCCACAGGGGCTAACTATGGCTACACCTTC. Its protein is CASSLATGANYGYTF.

This clonotype was detected ten times or more. V is TRBV12-3 or TRBV12-4 and J is TRBJ2-5; 8 bases map to TRBD1. Germline trimming cut 0 bases from V and 2 bases from J; bases unmatched to any gene: 2. CDR3 length: 15 amino acids. CDR3 DNA: TGTGCCAGCAGTTTAGCCGGGACAGGTCAAGAGACCCAGTACTTC. Encoded protein: CASSLAGTGQETQYF.

This clonotype has more than one count but fewer than ten. The chain recombines TRBV20-1 with TRBJ2-7; D is uncertain. Germline CDR1 is DFQATT and CDR2 is SNEGSKA (reference sequence). V gave up 0 bases and J gave up 4 bases, with 4 bases separating them. The CDR3 loop spans 11 amino acids. CDR3 sequence (DNA): TGCAGTGCTAGAGAGAGGTACGAGCAGTACTTC. This translates into CSARERYEQYF.

This rearrangement joins TRBV6-2 or TRBV6-3 to TRBJ2-3; 11 bases are shared with TRBD2. CDR1 and CDR2 (germline): MNHEY, SVGEGT. This CDR3 has 16 amino acids. Losses at the gene ends were 4 bases for V and 2 bases for J; bases not matched to a gene: 5. The CDR3 DNA reads TGTGCCAGCAGTTCGGGACTAGCGGAGGCCACAGATACGCAGTATTTT. Translating gives CASSSGLAEATDTQYF.

This clonotype was seen at least ten times. The chain couples TRBV19 to TRBJ2-2, with D possibly being TRBD1 (6 bases). There are 17 residues in the CDR3. In germline, CDR1 is LNHDA, CDR2 SQIVND (reference sequence). Trimming left V 7 bases short and J 4 bases short, with 22 bases between. The CDR3 is CASNNRLAQGSTGELFF. In nucleotides, the CDR3 is TGTGCCAGTAATAATCGGTTGGCGCAGGGGAGCACCGGGGAGCTGTTTTTT.

This chain joins TRBV20-1 and TRBJ2-3; TRBD2 matches 15 bases. The CDR3 consists of 16 residues. Trimming cost V 5 bases and J 5 bases; bases outside gene matches: 8. CDR1 is DFQATT, CDR2 SNEGSKA, per germline (reference sequence). The CDR3 nucleotides read TGCAGTGCTTCCCCTCCGGGACTAGCGGGAGGAGATACGCAGTATTTT. This codes for CSASPPGLAGGDTQYF.

This clonotype was found a few times. This chain connects TRBV27 to TRBJ2-2; D perhaps matches TRBD1 (6 bases). Germline V lookup: CDR1 MNHEY, CDR2 SMNVEV (reference sequence). The CDR3 has 15 residues. Deletions cut 7 bases from V and 4 bases from J, with 16 bases between. In DNA form, the CDR3 reads TGTGCCAGCACTCCGGCAGGGGCCATCACCGGGGAGCTGTTTTTT. Translated: CASTPAGAITGELFF.

This clonotype was counted a few times. The chain combines TRBV29-1 with TRBJ1-2; D is uncertain. Per germline, CDR1 SQVTM and CDR2 ANQGSEA. This CDR3 is built from 13 residues. Trimming left V 4 bases short and J 4 bases short, with 13 bases between. The CDR3 nucleotides read TGCAGCGTTGCACGGACCGAATCCTATGGCTACACCTTC. As protein: CSVARTESYGYTF.

In its sample, this clonotype was seen many times. This chain uses TRBV12-3 or TRBV12-4 with TRBJ2-1; TRBD1 is a possible D gene (6 bases). The V and J ends lost 5 bases and 7 bases respectively, with 15 bases between them. The CDR3 covers 14 residues. CDR3 nucleotides: TGTGCCAGCAGTCGACAGGTCCGTCTAAATGAGCAGTTCTTC. Its protein is CASSRQVRLNEQFF.

In its sample, this clonotype was seen many times. The chain combines TRBV12-3 or TRBV12-4 with TRBJ1-2; 7 bases are a match to TRBD1. Trimming at V came to 5 bases and at J to 4 bases, leaving 7 bases not matched to a gene. CDR3 size: 14 residues. The CDR3 coding sequence is TGTGCCAGCAGTCGCGGGGACAGCCCCTATGGCTACACCTTC. This gives the protein CASSRGDSPYGYTF.

The chain joins TRBV11-2 to TRBJ2-1; TRBD2 agrees at 11 bases. Trimming took 5 bases from V and 7 from J; bases not matched to a gene: 10. The CDR3 covers 16 residues. Germline loops: CDR1 SGHAT, CDR2 FQNNGV. The CDR3 sequence: CASSDSTSGRRNEQFF. The CDR3 DNA reads as TGTGCCAGCAGCGACTCAACTAGCGGGAGACGGAATGAGCAGTTCTTC.

This clonotype was seen ten or more times. The rearrangement joins TRBV10-1 to TRBJ2-1; D might be TRBD2 (6 bases). The CDR3 sequence is 14 residues long. With 4 bases removed from V and 4 bases from J, the gap between germline ends came to 11 bases. CDR1 and CDR2 (germline): WNHNN, SYGVQD (reference sequence). In DNA, the CDR3 is TGCGCCAGCAGTGGGTTAGCGGTTTACAATGAGCAGTTCTTC. Encoded protein: CASSGLAVYNEQFF.

Many counts were recorded for this clonotype. The chain has TRBV20-1 and TRBJ2-1, with TRBD1 matching over 7 bases. CDR3 length: 15 residues. CDR1 and CDR2 (germline): DFQATT, SNEGSKA (reference sequence). With 2 bases clipped from V and 4 bases from J, the junction kept 8 bases outside the gene matches. CDR3 DNA sequence: TGCAGTGCTAGATTACCAGGGGGATATTACAATGAGCAGTTCTTC. Protein product: CSARLPGGYYNEQFF.

This clonotype was seen a few times. The chain couples TRBV20-1 to TRBJ2-1; 8 bases align to TRBD1. CDR3 length: 14 residues. Germline V CDR1 and CDR2: DFQATT, SNEGSKA (reference sequence). After removal of 5 bases from V and 4 bases from J, the junction contained 7 bases not matched to a gene. This chain's CDR3 is CSAERQGIYNEQFF. CDR3 in DNA: TGCAGTGCTGAGAGACAGGGGATATACAATGAGCAGTTCTTC.

This sequence joins TRBV9 and TRBJ2-5; 7 bases are a match to TRBD1. The CDR3 consists of 14 residues. Per the germline V gene, CDR1 is SGDLS and CDR2 is YYNGEE. Losses at the gene ends were 4 bases for V and 1 base for J; bases not matched to a gene: 4. The CDR3 loop reads CASSPGQVQETQYF. In nucleotides, the CDR3 is TGTGCCAGCAGCCCCGGACAGGTCCAAGAGACCCAGTACTTC.

This clonotype was counted between two and nine times. This chain uses TRBV7-9 with TRBJ1-2; tentative D call: TRBD1 (6 bases). CDR3 length: 13 amino acids. Germline CDR1 is SEHNR and CDR2 is FQNEAQ (reference sequence). Trimming removed 5 bases at V and 3 bases at J, with 10 bases between. CDR3 DNA sequence: TGTGCCAGCAGCCCAGACAGGCACTATGGCTACACCTTC. Encoded protein: CASSPDRHYGYTF.

The chain employs TRBV11-2 and TRBJ2-5; a weak D match, TRBD2 (5 bases). The CDR3 runs to 12 residues. V lost 8 bases, J lost 0 bases, and 7 bases lay in between. CDR1 and CDR2 (germline): SGHAT, FQNNGV. CDR3 nucleotide sequence: TGTGCCAGCGGACTCGACCAAGAGACCCAGTACTTC. Translated: CASGLDQETQYF.

This clonotype has a handful of counts. The chain links TRBV25-1 to TRBJ1-1, with D unresolved. Germline lookup yields CDR1 MGHDK and CDR2 SYGVNS. This CDR3 is 11 amino acids long. Deletions cut 1 base from V and 9 bases from J, with 6 bases between. The CDR3 protein is CASSELAKAFF. The DNA for the CDR3 is TGTGCCAGCAGTGAATTGGCCAAAGCTTTCTTT. Full variable domain (outside the CDR3, taken from reference TRBV25-1 and TRBJ1-1): EADIYQTPRYLVIGTGKKITLECSQTMGHDKMYWYQQDPGMELHLIHYSYGVNSTEKGDLSSESTVSRIRTEHFPLTLESARPSHTSQYLCASSELAKAFFGQGTRLTVV.

This clonotype has at least ten counts. This chain links TRBV20-1 with TRBJ1-4; no clear D. Germline loops: CDR1 DFQATT, CDR2 SNEGSKA (reference sequence). V was pared by 5 bases and J by 6 bases, with 13 bases between. The CDR3 covers 13 residues. This chain's CDR3 is CSAEGGGDEKLFF. DNA for the CDR3: TGCAGTGCTGAGGGCGGAGGCGATGAAAAACTGTTTTTT.

The rearrangement uses TRBV29-1 and TRBJ2-3; 11 nucleotides match TRBD2. Losses at the gene ends were 5 bases for V and 4 bases for J; bases not matched to a gene: 8. Germline lookup yields CDR1 SQVTM and CDR2 ANQGSEA. This CDR3 comprises 15 residues. CDR3 in DNA: TGCAGCGTTACTACAACTAGCGGGAGACCAGATACGCAGTATTTT. This codes for CSVTTTSGRPDTQYF.

The sample holds a few counts of this clonotype. The rearrangement uses TRBV3-1 and TRBJ2-3; 11 positions match TRBD2. The CDR3 has 15 amino acids. Unmatched junction bases numbered 7, after V lost 4 bases and J lost 7 bases. Per the germline V gene, CDR1 is LGHDT and CDR2 is YNNKEL (reference sequence). The CDR3 DNA is TGTGCCAGCAGCCCCGAGGGGACTAGCGGAAATACGCAGTATTTT. This codes for CASSPEGTSGNTQYF.

This clonotype was detected a few times. The chain employs TRBV27 and TRBJ2-7; D possibly corresponds to TRBD2 (5 bases). V shed 5 bases and J shed 5 bases, with 16 bases lying between them. Germline values: CDR1 MNHEY, CDR2 SMNVEV (reference sequence). This CDR3 has 14 residues. The CDR3 nucleotides read TGTGCCAGCAGTACCGGCCCACGGGGAGACGAGCAGTACTTC. Its translation: CASSTGPRGDEQYF.

This chain links TRBV29-1 with TRBJ2-7; D may match TRBD1 or TRBD2 (5 bases each). There are 13 residues in the CDR3. V lost 5 bases and J 4 bases, leaving 15 bases between the germline ends. From germline, CDR1 is SQVTM and CDR2 ANQGSEA. The chain's CDR3 is CSVPGPGIYEQYF. The CDR3 DNA is TGCAGCGTTCCGGGACCGGGAATTTACGAGCAGTACTTC.

The chain combines TRBV11-2 with TRBJ2-2; 9 bases match TRBD2. J was trimmed by 5 bases and V by 5 bases; bases with no gene match: 15. CDR1 and CDR2 from the germline V gene are SGHAT and FQNNGV. The CDR3 runs to 18 residues. The CDR3 region is CASSPLIAGALRTGELFF. As DNA, the CDR3 is TGTGCCAGCAGCCCACTGATAGCGGGAGCCTTGAGGACCGGGGAGCTGTTTTTT.

V usage is TRBV5-1 and J usage is TRBJ2-4; D is perhaps TRBD1 (6 bases). Germline CDR1 reads SGHRS; CDR2 reads YFSETQ. The CDR3 is 16 residues long. The V end lost 4 bases, the J end lost 0 bases, and 14 bases lay between the germline ends. CDR3 region: CASSLPQGQAKNIQYF. CDR3 DNA sequence: TGCGCCAGCAGCCTTCCCCAGGGGCAAGCCAAAAACATTCAGTACTTC.

This clonotype was seen only a few times. V usage is TRBV2 and J usage is TRBJ2-2; D perhaps matches TRBD1 (6 bases). CDR1 and CDR2 from the germline V gene are SNHLY and FYNNEI. The V end was cut by 6 bases, the J end by 0 bases, with 8 bases between. This CDR3 spans 14 amino acids. The chain's CDR3 is CASRDRTNTGELFF. The CDR3 DNA reads TGTGCCAGCAGGGACAGAACGAACACCGGGGAGCTGTTTTTT.